The present T cell receptor beta chain was sequenced within a study of CD8 T cells in ankylosing spondylitis. Study-wide results and caveats: Apparently characteristic of ankylosing spondylitis blood was a TCR beta motif (under ten highly homologous variants). Disease-linked clones were CD8+ and relatively rare in peripheral blood.

Via MiXCR, TCRdb re-called the 5' RACE reads, giving one row per CDR3 protein. The table has hundreds of thousands of distinct CDR3 sequences, approximately 26% seen once; the top ten hold roughly 1%. A few counts support this clonotype. Its cognate antigen is unknown. The sample taken for sequencing was blood, either unsorted or a sorted T cell fraction (not recorded which). The TCR was taken from a male donor with ankylosing spondylitis.

DNA of the CDR3: TGCGCCAGCAGCCAGGCGGAAGGGATGAGCTCACCCCTCCACTTT. It encodes CASSQAEGMSSPLHF. The chain employs TRBV4-1 and TRBJ1-6; the D is unclear. Trimming removed 3 bases from V and 10 bases from J, with 16 bases in between. The CDR3 length is 15 residues. Germline V gives CDR1 MGHRA, CDR2 YSYEKL.